The 13 T cell receptor beta chains given below trace back to one sample, sequenced in a study of PD-L1 blockade in urothelial cancer. Some clones are missing from TCRdb's copy, which holds only in-frame ones; the method was immunoSEQ multiplex PCR. This table holds tens of thousands of clones, more than 90% found once. The specimen was PBMCs, collected around atezolizumab (anti-PD-L1) treatment. Source of these receptors: a man in his sixties with urothelial cancer.

The V and J genes are TRBV10-3 and TRBJ1-2, with 12 positions matching TRBD1. Unmatched junction bases numbered 17, after V lost 10 bases and J lost 8 bases. This CDR3 region has 16 residues. Germline loops: CDR1 ENHRY, CDR2 SYGVKD. CDR3 nucleotide sequence: TGTGCCAGTGGGGCCGTGGGGACAGGGGGCATGACCGGCTACACCTTC. It encodes CASGAVGTGGMTGYTF.

V gene TRBV5-6 combines with J gene TRBJ2-3; perhaps TRBD2 as D (5 bases). The CDR3 covers 16 residues. Germline loops: CDR1 SGHDT, CDR2 YYEEEE. V shed 1 base and J shed 6 bases, with 18 bases lying between them. The CDR3 DNA follows: TGTGCCAGCAGCTTGCGGTATGGCGGGCGAGGGGATACGCAGTATTTT. This translates into CASSLRYGGRGDTQYF.

The chain is built from TRBV11-1 and TRBJ2-7; D is uncertain. CDR3 length: 10 residues. Germline V gene sequence: CDR1 SGHAT, CDR2 FQDESV (reference sequence). V shed 9 bases and J shed 5 bases, with 8 bases lying between them. The CDR3 DNA reads TGTGCCAGGCCCCCGGACGAGCAGTACTTC. This sequence encodes CARPPDEQYF.

The rearrangement links TRBV10-1 to TRBJ1-5, with D unclear. The germline V gene encodes CDR1 WNHNN and CDR2 SYGVQD (reference sequence). This CDR3 contains 17 residues. The ends were cut back, 1 base at V and 6 bases at J, with 19 bases in the middle. CDR3 bases: TGCGCCAGCAGTGAGTGGTTGGTGCCGGGGAAAGGTCAGCCCCAGCATTTT. Translation gives CASSEWLVPGKGQPQHF.

CDR3 sequence reads: CASSYGAGAYNEQFF. The CDR3 nucleotides read TGTGCCAGCAGTTACGGGGCGGGAGCCTACAATGAGCAGTTCTTC. The gene calls are TRBV6-6 and TRBJ2-1; 7 bases are shared with TRBD2. Germline-derived CDR1 and CDR2 are MNHNY and SVGAGI (reference sequence). The CDR3 runs 15 residues. J gave up 2 bases and V 2 bases, and 3 bases lay outside the gene matches.

The chain carries TRBV5-1 and TRBJ1-1; TRBD1 aligns across 7 bases. In germline, CDR1 is SGHRS, CDR2 YFSETQ. V gave up 0 bases and J gave up 3 bases; unmatched junction bases: 2. The CDR3 covers 14 residues. CDR3 nucleotide sequence: TGCGCCAGCAGCTTGGACAGGGGAGACACTGAAGCTTTCTTT. Protein sequence: CASSLDRGDTEAFF.

This clone appeared a single time. The gene calls are TRBV11-2 and TRBJ1-1, with a possible D match to TRBD1 (6 bases). From germline, CDR1 is SGHAT and CDR2 FQNNGV. V was cut by 6 bases and J by 5 bases, with 19 bases left in between. CDR3 size: 15 residues. CDR3 amino acids: CASRDSGVQGTEAFF. CDR3 coding DNA: TGTGCCAGCAGAGACAGTGGGGTGCAGGGGACTGAAGCTTTCTTT.

The V and J genes are TRBV12-2 and TRBJ2-7; TRBD2, as called in the table, went unchecked against the DNA. TRBV12-2 is noted as a pseudogene. This CDR3 region has 17 residues. CDR3 nucleotides: TGTGCAAGTCGCTTACGAGCGGGGGGTTCCACATCCTACGAGCAGTACTTC. Amino acid sequence: CASRLRAGGSTSYEQYF.

The genes are TRBV19 and TRBJ2-3; perhaps TRBD2 as D (5 bases). The CDR3 extends over 13 amino acids. CDR1 and CDR2 (germline): LNHDA, SQIVND (reference sequence). V was pared by 3 bases and J by 1 base, with 5 bases between. CDR3 DNA sequence: TGTGCCAGTAGTATGGAGGGCACAGATACGCAGTATTTT. Encoded protein: CASSMEGTDTQYF.

This rearrangement joins TRBV6-6 to TRBJ2-7; 8 bases are a match to TRBD1. Germline CDR1 reads MNHNY; CDR2 reads SVGAGI (reference sequence). There are 15 residues in the CDR3. V was pared by 6 bases and J by 2 bases, with 9 bases of the junction left unmatched. CDR3 residues: CASSRTGQVTYEQYF. CDR3 sequence (DNA): TGTGCCAGCAGCAGAACGGGACAGGTAACCTACGAGCAGTACTTC.

As to this clone: Other DNA sequences from this sample encode an identical CDR3 as well. CDR3 DNA sequence: TGCGCCAGCAGCTTGGGACAGGGGGAAAAACTGTTTTTT. This encodes CASSLGQGEKLFF. This chain links TRBV5-1 with TRBJ1-4; 8 nucleotides agree with TRBD1. The ends lost 0 bases at V and 8 bases at J; junction bases unmatched: 0. The CDR3 is 13 amino acids. Germline V gene lookup returns CDR1 SGHRS and CDR2 YFSETQ.

The chain couples TRBV27 to TRBJ2-5; D possibly corresponds to TRBD1 (5 bases). The V gene's germline CDR1 is MNHEY and CDR2 SMNVEV (reference sequence). This CDR3 is built from 14 residues. The germline V and J ends were trimmed by 7 bases and 1 base, with 13 bases remaining between them. CDR3 sequence: CASIGARRQETQYF. In nucleotides, the CDR3 is TGTGCCAGCATTGGGGCGCGTCGCCAAGAGACCCAGTACTTC.

The chain employs TRBV4-1 and TRBJ2-7; the D gene is possibly TRBD2 (5 bases). CDR3 length: 15 amino acids. Trimming pared 3 bases from V and 4 bases from J, leaving 16 bases between. CDR1 and CDR2 from the germline V gene are MGHRA and YSYEKL. The CDR3 protein is CASSHGRRTEYEQYF. DNA for the CDR3: TGCGCCAGCAGCCACGGACGGAGGACGGAGTACGAGCAGTACTTC.